This is a list of T cell receptor beta chains from one sample in a study of T cells in Graves' hyperthyroidism and ophthalmopathy. TCRdb processed the multiplex PCR reads anew with MiXCR; each CDR3 protein has one entry. The sample has a few hundred thousand distinct CDR3 sequences; around 14% are singletons. Material: blood. The receptors were gathered from a woman aged 25 to 39 with Graves' hyperthyroidism. CDR3s include the opening cysteine and the closing phenylalanine or tryptophan. Fields, in order: J gene, clone size, V gene, D gene, CDR3 protein, CDR3 DNA. The D gene is left open where the match is weak. Clone size is shown for a subset of rows, as once, few, many or a class of expanded clone.

>TRBJ2-5|few|TRBV5-5|TRBD1
CARKTGHQETQYF
TGTGCCAGGAAGACAGGGCACCAAGAGACCCAGTACTTC
>TRBJ2-3|many|TRBV28|TRBD2
CASSPSPRLAEGDTQYF
TGTGCCAGCAGTCCCTCGCCCAGACTAGCCGAAGGAGATACGCAGTATTTT
>TRBJ2-3|many|TRBV11-1|-
CASSLKDTQYF
TGTGCCAGCAGCTTAAAAGATACGCAGTATTTT
>TRBJ2-1|many|TRBV12-3/TRBV12-4|-
CASSPTLTRRNEQFF
TGTGCCAGCAGTCCTACCCTGACTAGAAGGAATGAGCAGTTCTTC
>TRBJ2-1|few|TRBV29-1|-
CSVEAPDTYNEQFF
TGCAGCGTTGAGGCGCCTGATACCTACAATGAGCAGTTCTTC
>TRBJ1-2|few|TRBV7-9|-
CASRRDKEVYGYTF
TGTGCCAGCAGGAGGGACAAAGAGGTTTATGGCTACACCTTC
>TRBJ2-1|-|TRBV28|TRBD2
CASSDTSGRGVEQFF
TGTGCCAGCAGTGATACTAGCGGGAGGGGCGTTGAGCAGTTCTTC
>TRBJ2-3|many|TRBV20-1|TRBD2
CSAGNSGGSTDTQYF
TGCAGTGCTGGCAATAGCGGGGGAAGCACAGATACGCAGTATTTT
>TRBJ1-3|-|TRBV4-1|-
CASSQTQIISGNTIHF
TGCGCCAGCAGCCAAACCCAGATTATATCTGGAAACACCATACATTTT
>TRBJ2-7|many|TRBV5-1|TRBD2
CASSHQSGSTLEQYF
TGCGCCAGCAGCCATCAGAGCGGGAGTACTCTCGAGCAGTACTTC
>TRBJ2-7|few|TRBV18|-
CASSPAAYSYEQYF
TGTGCCAGCTCACCGGCAGCATACTCCTACGAGCAGTACTTC
>TRBJ2-1|-|TRBV7-3|-
CASSLTEYNEQFF
TGTGCCAGCAGCTTAACAGAGTATAATGAGCAGTTCTTC
>TRBJ2-1|many|TRBV28|TRBD2
CASSLLLAGEVEQFF
TGTGCCAGCAGTTTATTACTAGCGGGAGAGGTTGAGCAGTTCTTC
>TRBJ2-3|-|TRBV9|TRBD1
CASSPGGWDTQYF
TGTGCCAGCAGCCCAGGGGGCTGGGATACGCAGTATTTT
>TRBJ2-3|many|TRBV28|TRBD2
CASSPGTSGSSTDTQYF
TGTGCCAGCAGTCCTGGGACTAGCGGATCTAGCACAGATACGCAGTATTTT
>TRBJ2-7|-|TRBV4-2|-
CASSQEGDLPKYEQYF
TGTGCCAGCAGCCAAGAGGGGGACCTCCCCAAATACGAGCAGTACTTC
>TRBJ2-7|once|TRBV20-1|TRBD1
CSAITYGQGNYEQYF
TGCAGTGCTATTACCTACGGACAGGGGAACTACGAGCAGTACTTC
>TRBJ2-5|many|TRBV5-5|-
CASSLAGRLQETQYF
TGTGCCAGCAGCTTGGCGGGACGGCTACAAGAGACCCAGTACTTC
>TRBJ2-1|-|TRBV10-3|-
CATGPVQNEQFF
TGTGCTACAGGGCCGGTACAGAATGAGCAGTTCTTC
>TRBJ2-3|many|TRBV20-1|TRBD2
CSATGTSGTNTQYF
TGCAGTGCTACCGGGACTAGCGGCACTAATACGCAGTATTTT
>TRBJ2-1|many|TRBV20-1|TRBD2
CSARDSFGRSGPYNEQFF
TGCAGTGCTAGAGATTCTTTCGGGAGGAGCGGGCCCTACAATGAGCAGTTCTTC
>TRBJ2-7|many|TRBV30|-
CAWTHTVSYEQYF
TGTGCCTGGACCCACACCGTCTCCTACGAGCAGTACTTC
>TRBJ2-7|many|TRBV28|TRBD2
CASGLAGEQYF
TGTGCCAGCGGACTAGCGGGGGAGCAGTACTTC
>TRBJ1-2|-|TRBV29-1|TRBD1
CSVEGQGNNYGYTF
TGCAGCGTTGAGGGACAGGGGAATAACTATGGCTACACCTTC
>TRBJ1-1|-|TRBV20-1|-
CSASPPGRHTEAFF
TGCAGTGCTAGCCCACCGGGACGGCACACTGAAGCTTTCTTT
>TRBJ2-1|many|TRBV28|-
CASSLYGEGSYNEQFF
TGTGCCAGCAGTTTATACGGGGAAGGCTCCTACAATGAGCAGTTCTTC
>TRBJ2-7|-|TRBV5-5|-
CASSWGAVGLEQYF
TGTGCCAGCAGCTGGGGGGCAGTGGGGCTCGAGCAGTACTTC
>TRBJ2-5|many|TRBV15|-
CATSRGREETQYF
TGTGCCACCAGCAGAGGCAGGGAAGAGACCCAGTACTTC
>TRBJ2-5|many|TRBV5-1|TRBD1
CASSPRLPRDSQETQYF
TGCGCCAGCAGCCCGCGGCTTCCCCGGGACAGCCAAGAGACCCAGTACTTC
>TRBJ2-2|many|TRBV3-1|TRBD2
CASSQGLAGGVAGELFF
TGTGCCAGCAGCCAAGGGCTAGCGGGAGGGGTTGCCGGGGAGCTGTTTTTT
>TRBJ1-3|few|TRBV20-1|-
CSAASGTSGNTIYF
TGCAGTGCCGCCTCAGGAACCTCTGGAAACACCATATATTTT
>TRBJ2-1|many|TRBV11-1|-
CASSLGGDRTYNEQFF
TGTGCCAGCAGCTTAGGGGGGGACAGAACCTACAATGAGCAGTTCTTC
>TRBJ2-1|few|TRBV6-1|-
CASKSGSSYNEQFF
TGTGCCAGCAAGAGCGGCAGCTCCTACAATGAGCAGTTCTTC